The clone carrying this T cell receptor (beta chain) was counted ten times or more. From RNA transcripts, TCR beta CDR3 regions were amplified. Initially, a first-round RT-PCR of the TCR CDR3 employed the HTBI primer set. TCRdb re-called the multiplex PCR reads with MiXCR, one entry per CDR3 protein. Among a few hundred thousand distinct CDR3 sequences listed, 15% to 17% were seen once. The study defined stable Graves' hyperthyroidism as no ophthalmopathy progression within 18 months. Germline values: CDR1 MNHEY, CDR2 SVGAGI. The CDR3 totals 12 residues. Trimming shortened V by 2 bases and J by 5 bases, and 5 bases separated the two germline ends. This sample is part of a study of T cells in Graves' hyperthyroidism and ophthalmopathy.

The receptor comes from a woman aged 25-40 years with Graves' hyperthyroidism. The rearrangement links TRBV6-5 to TRBJ2-3; D is unresolved. Sequenced input: blood. CDR3 DNA sequence: TGTGCCAGCAGTTACCGCGGAGATACGCAGTATTTT. Amino acids: CASSYRGDTQYF.